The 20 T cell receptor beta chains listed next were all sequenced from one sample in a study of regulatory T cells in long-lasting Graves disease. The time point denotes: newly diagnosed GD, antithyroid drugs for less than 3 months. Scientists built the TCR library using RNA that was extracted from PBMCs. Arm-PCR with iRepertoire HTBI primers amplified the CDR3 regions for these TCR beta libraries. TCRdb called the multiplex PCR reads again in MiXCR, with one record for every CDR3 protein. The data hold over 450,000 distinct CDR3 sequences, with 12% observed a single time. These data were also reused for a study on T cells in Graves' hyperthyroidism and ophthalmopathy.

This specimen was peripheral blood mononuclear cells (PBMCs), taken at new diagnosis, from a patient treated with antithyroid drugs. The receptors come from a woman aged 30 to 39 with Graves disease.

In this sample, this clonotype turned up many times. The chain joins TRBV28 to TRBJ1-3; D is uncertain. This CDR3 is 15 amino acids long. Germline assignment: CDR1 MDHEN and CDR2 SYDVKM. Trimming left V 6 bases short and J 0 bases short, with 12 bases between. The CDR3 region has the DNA TGTGCCAGCAGCGCACTCCTTCGCTCTGGAAACACCATATATTTT. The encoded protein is CASSALLRSGNTIYF. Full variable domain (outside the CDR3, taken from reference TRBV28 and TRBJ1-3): DVKVTQSSRYLVKRTGEKVFLECVQDMDHENMFWYRQDPGLGLRLIYFSYDVKMKEKGDIPEGYSVSREKKERFSLILESASTNQTSMYLCASSALLRSGNTIYFGEGSWLTVV.

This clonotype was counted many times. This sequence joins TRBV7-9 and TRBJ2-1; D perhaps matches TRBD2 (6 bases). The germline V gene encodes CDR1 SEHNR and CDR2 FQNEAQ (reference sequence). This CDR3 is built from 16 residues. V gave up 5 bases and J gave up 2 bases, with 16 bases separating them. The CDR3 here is CASSPRGGRTYNEQFF. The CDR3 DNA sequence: TGTGCCAGCAGCCCTCGGGGAGGCAGAACCTACAATGAGCAGTTCTTC.

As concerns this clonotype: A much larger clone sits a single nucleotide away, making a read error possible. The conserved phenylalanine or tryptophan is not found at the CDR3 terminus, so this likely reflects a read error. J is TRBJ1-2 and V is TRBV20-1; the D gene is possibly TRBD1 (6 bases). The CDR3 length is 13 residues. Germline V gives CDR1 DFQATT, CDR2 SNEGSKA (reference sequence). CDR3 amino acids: CGEGGAPGYGYTV. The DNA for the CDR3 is TGCGGGGAAGGGGGGGCGCCCGGCTATGGCTACACCGTC.

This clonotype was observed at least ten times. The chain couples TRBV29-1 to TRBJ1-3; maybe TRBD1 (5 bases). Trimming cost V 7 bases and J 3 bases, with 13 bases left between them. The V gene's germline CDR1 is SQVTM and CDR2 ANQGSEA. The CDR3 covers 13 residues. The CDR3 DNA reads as TGCAGCGGTCTCAGGGCCGGTGGAAACACCATATATTTT. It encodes CSGLRAGGNTIYF. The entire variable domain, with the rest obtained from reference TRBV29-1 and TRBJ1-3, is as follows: SAVISQKPSRDICQRGTSLTIQCQVDSQVTMMFWYRQQPGQSLTLIATANQGSEATYESGFVIDKFPISRPNLTFSTLTVSNMSPEDSSIYLCSGLRAGGNTIYFGEGSWLTVV.

The CDR3 bases are TGTGCCAGCAGAAAACAGGGAGATGAGCAGTTCTTC. Translating it yields CASRKQGDEQFF. The chain is built from TRBV6-2 or TRBV6-3 and TRBJ2-1, with D possibly TRBD1 on 6 matching bases. Germline V gene data show CDR1 as MNHEY and CDR2 as SVGEGT. V lost 6 bases and J lost 8, with 11 bases in between. There are 12 residues in the CDR3.

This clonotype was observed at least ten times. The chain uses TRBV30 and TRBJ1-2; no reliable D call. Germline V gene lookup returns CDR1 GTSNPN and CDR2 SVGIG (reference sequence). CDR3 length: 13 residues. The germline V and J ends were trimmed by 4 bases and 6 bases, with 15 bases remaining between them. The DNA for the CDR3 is TGTGCCTGGATTCGAGGGTACGCAAATGGCTACACCTTC. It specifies CAWIRGYANGYTF.

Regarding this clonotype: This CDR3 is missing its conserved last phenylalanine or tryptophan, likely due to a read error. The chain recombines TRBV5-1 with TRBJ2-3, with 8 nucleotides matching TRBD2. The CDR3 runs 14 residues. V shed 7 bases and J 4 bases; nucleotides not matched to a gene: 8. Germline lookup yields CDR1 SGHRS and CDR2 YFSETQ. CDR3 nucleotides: TGCGCCAGCGCCTTAGCGGGGACGGCAGATACGCAGTATCTT. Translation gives CASALAGTADTQYL.

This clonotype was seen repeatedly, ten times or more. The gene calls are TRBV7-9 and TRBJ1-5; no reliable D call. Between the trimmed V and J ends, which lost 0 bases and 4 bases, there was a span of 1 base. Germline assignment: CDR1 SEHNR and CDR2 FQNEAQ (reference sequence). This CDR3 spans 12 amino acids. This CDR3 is CASSLANQPQHF. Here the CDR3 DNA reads TGTGCCAGCAGCTTAGCAAATCAGCCCCAGCATTTT.

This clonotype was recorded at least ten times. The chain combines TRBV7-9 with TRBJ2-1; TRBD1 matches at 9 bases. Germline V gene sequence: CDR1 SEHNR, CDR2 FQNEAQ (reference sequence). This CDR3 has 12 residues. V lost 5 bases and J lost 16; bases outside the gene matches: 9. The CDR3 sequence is CASSVLPGQGFF. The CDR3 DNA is TGTGCCAGCAGCGTTCTCCCGGGACAGGGATTCTTC. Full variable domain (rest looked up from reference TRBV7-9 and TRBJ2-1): DTGVSQNPRHKITKRGQNVTFRCDPISEHNRLYWYRQTLGQGPEFLTYFQNEAQLEKSRLLSDRFSAERPKGSFSTLEIQRTEQGDSAMYLCASSVLPGQGFFGPGTRLTVL.

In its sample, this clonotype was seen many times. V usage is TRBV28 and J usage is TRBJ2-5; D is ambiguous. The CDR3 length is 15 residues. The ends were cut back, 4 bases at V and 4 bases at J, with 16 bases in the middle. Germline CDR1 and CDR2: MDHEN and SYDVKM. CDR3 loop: CASSSSSAHGETQYF. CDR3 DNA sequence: TGTGCCAGCAGTTCATCCTCGGCCCACGGAGAGACCCAGTACTTC.

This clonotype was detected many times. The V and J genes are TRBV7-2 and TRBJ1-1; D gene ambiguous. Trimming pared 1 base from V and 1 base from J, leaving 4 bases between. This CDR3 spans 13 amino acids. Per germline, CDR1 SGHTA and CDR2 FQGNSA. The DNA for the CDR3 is TGTGCCAGCAGCTTAGAGCCGAACACTGAAGCTTTCTTT. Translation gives CASSLEPNTEAFF.

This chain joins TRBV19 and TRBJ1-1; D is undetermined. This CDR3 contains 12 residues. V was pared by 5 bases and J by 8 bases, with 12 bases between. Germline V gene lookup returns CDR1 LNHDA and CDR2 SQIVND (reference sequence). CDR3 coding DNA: TGTGCCAGTAGTCGCTGGGGTAAAGAAGCTTTCTTT. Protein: CASSRWGKEAFF.

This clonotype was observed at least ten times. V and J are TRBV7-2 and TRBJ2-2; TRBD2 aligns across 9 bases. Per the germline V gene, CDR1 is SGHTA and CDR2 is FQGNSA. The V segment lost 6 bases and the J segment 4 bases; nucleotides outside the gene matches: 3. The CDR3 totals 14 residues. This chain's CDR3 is CASRLTSGTGELFF. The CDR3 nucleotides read TGTGCCAGCAGACTGACTAGCGGCACCGGGGAGCTGTTTTTT.

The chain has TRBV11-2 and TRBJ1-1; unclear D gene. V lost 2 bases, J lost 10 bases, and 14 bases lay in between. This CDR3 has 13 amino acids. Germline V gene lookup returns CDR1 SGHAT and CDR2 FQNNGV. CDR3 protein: CASSLTVVNGAFF. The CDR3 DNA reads TGTGCCAGCAGCTTAACAGTTGTAAACGGAGCTTTCTTT.

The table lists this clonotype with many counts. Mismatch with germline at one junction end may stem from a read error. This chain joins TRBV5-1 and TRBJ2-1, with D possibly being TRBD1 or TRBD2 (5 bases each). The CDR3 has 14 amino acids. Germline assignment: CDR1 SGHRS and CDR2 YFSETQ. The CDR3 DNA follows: TGTGCCAGCAGCTTACCGGGGCCCTACAATGAGCAGTTCTTC. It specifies CASSLPGPYNEQFF.

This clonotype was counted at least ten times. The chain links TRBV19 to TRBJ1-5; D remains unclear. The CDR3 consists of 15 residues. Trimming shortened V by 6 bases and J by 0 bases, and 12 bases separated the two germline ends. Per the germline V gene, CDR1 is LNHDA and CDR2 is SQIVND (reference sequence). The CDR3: CASSYGRYSNQPQHF. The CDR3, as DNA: TGTGCCAGTAGCTACGGACGGTATAGCAATCAGCCCCAGCATTTT. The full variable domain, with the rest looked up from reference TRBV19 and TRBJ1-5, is DGGITQSPKYLFRKEGQNVTLSCEQNLNHDAMYWYRQDPGQGLRLIYYSQIVNDFQKGDIAEGYSVSREKKESFPLTVTSAQKNPTAFYLCASSYGRYSNQPQHFGDGTRLSIL.

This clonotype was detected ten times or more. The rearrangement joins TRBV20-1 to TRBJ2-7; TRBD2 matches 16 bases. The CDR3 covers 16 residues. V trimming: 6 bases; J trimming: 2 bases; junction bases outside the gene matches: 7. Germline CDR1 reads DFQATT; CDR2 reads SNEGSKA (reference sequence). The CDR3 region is CSAGGLAGGTTYEQYF. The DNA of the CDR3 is TGCAGTGCCGGGGGACTAGCGGGAGGGACTACCTACGAGCAGTACTTC.

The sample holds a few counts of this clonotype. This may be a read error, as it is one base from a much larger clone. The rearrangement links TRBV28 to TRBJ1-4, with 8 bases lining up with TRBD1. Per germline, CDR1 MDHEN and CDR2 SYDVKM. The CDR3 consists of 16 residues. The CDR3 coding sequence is TGTGCCAGCAGTTTAGAGACAGGGGAGGTCGGTGAAAAACGGTTTTTT. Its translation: CASSLETGEVGEKRFF.

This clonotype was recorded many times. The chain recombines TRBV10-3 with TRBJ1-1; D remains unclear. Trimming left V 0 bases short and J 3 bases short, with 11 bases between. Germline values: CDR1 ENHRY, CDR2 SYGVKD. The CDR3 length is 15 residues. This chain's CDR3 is CAISESAGVDTEAFF. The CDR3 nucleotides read TGTGCCATCAGTGAGTCAGCTGGGGTAGACACTGAAGCTTTCTTT.

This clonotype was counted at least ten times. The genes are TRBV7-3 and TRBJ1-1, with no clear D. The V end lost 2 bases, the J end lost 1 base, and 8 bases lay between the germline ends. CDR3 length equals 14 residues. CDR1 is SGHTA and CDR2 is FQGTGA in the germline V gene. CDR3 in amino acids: CASSLLGPNTEAFF. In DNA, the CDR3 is TGTGCCAGCAGCTTACTGGGCCCGAACACTGAAGCTTTCTTT.